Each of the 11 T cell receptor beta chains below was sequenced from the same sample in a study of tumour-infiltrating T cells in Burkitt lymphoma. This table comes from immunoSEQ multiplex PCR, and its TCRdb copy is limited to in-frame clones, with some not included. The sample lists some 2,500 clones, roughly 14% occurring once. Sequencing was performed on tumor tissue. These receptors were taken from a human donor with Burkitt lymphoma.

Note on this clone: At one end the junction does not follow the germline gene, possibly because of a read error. CDR3 protein: CASSSHNEQFF. The CDR3 DNA is TGTGCCAGCAGCTCCCACAATGAGCAGTTCTTC. V usage is TRBV7-2 and J usage is TRBJ2-1; no clear D gene. The CDR3 sequence is 11 residues long. Germline CDR1 and CDR2: SGHTA and FQGNSA.

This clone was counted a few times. The CDR3 loop is CASSPLAGGSNEQFF. DNA for the CDR3: TGTGCCAGCAGCCCGTTGGCAGGTGGTAGCAATGAGCAGTTCTTC. V and J are TRBV7-8 and TRBJ2-1, with no clear D. Trimming stripped 5 bases from V and 6 bases from J, with 17 bases between. The CDR3 is made up of 15 amino acids. Germline V gene lookup returns CDR1 SGHVS and CDR2 FQNEAQ.

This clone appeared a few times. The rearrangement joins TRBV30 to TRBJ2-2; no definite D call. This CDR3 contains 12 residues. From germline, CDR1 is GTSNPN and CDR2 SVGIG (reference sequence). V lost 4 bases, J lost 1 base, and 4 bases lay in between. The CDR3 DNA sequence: TGTGCCTGGACTTGGAACACCGGGGAGCTGTTTTTT. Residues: CAWTWNTGELFF.

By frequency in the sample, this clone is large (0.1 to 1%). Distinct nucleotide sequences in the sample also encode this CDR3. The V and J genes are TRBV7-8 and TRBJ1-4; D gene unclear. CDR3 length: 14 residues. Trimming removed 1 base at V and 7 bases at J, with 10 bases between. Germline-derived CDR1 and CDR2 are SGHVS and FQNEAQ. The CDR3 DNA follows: TGTGCCAGCAGCTTAGAGGATCCAGGTGAAAAACTGTTTTTT. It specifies CASSLEDPGEKLFF.

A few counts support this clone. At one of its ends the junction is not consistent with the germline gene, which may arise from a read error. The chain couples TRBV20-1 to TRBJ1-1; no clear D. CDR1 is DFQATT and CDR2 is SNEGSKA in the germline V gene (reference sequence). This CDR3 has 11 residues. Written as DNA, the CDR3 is TGCAGTGCCAGAGGCCCCCGTGAAGCTTTCTTT. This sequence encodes CSARGPREAFF.

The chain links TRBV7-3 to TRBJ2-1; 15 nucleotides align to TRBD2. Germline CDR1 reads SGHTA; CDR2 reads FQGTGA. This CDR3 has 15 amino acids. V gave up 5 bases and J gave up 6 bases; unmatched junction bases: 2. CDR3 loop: CASSMGLAGGNEQFF. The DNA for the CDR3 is TGTGCCAGCAGCATGGGACTAGCGGGGGGCAATGAGCAGTTCTTC.

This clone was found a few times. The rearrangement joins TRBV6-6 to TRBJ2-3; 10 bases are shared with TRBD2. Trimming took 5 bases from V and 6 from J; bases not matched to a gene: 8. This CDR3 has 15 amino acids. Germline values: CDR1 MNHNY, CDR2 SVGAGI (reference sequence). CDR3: CASSDLAGVWDTQYF. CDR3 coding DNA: TGTGCCAGCAGTGACCTAGCGGGGGTTTGGGATACGCAGTATTTT.

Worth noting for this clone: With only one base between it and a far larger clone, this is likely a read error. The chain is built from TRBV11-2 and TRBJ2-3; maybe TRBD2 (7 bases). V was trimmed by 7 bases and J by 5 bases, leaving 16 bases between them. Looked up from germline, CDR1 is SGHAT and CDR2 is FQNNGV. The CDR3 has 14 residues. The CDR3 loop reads CASNLAEGVDTQYF. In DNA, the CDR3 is TGTGCCAGCAACCTAGCGGAGGGGGTAGATACGCAGTATTTT. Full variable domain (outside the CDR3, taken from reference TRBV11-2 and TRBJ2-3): EAGVAQSPRYKIIEKRQSVAFWCNPISGHATLYWYQQILGQGPKLLIQFQNNGVVDDSQLPKDRFSAERLKGVDSTLKIQPAKLEDSAVYLCASNLAEGVDTQYFGPGTRLTVL.

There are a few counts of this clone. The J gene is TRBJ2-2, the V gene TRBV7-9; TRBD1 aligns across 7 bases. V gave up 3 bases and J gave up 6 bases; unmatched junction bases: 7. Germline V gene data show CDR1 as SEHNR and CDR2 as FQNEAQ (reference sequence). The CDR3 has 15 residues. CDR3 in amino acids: CASSFDRDFAGELFF. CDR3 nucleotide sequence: TGTGCCAGCAGCTTTGACAGGGATTTCGCCGGGGAGCTGTTTTTT.

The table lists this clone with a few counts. The chain's CDR3 is CAIIGWGEQFF. CDR3 nucleotide sequence: TGTGCCATCATTGGGTGGGGTGAGCAGTTCTTC. The rearrangement joins TRBV2 to TRBJ2-1; D is undetermined. Germline V gene sequence: CDR1 SNHLY, CDR2 FYNNEI. V dropped 10 bases and J dropped 9 bases, with 13 bases sitting between them. This CDR3 is built from 11 residues.

CDR3 amino acids: CASSYGGGNSPLHF. In DNA form, the CDR3 reads TGTGCCAGCAGTTACGGAGGAGGAAACTCACCCCTCCACTTT. The V gene is TRBV6-5, the J gene TRBJ1-6, with D unresolved. Germline V CDR1 and CDR2: MNHEY, SVGAGI. V lost 2 bases, J lost 10 bases, and 12 bases lay in between. The CDR3 has 14 residues.